This T cell receptor (beta chain) is drawn from a study of T cell responses to AZD1222 COVID-19 vaccine. Study conclusions and caveats: Just six AZD1222 recipients tested seropositive at baseline. There were mostly white British donors and more females than males, and clonal diversity was possibly underestimated.

This CDR3 comprises 16 residues. Per the germline V gene, CDR1 is MNHEY and CDR2 is SVGEGT. Losses at the gene ends were 0 bases for V and 6 bases for J; bases not matched to a gene: 5. Both about-4-week and about-12-week second-dose recipients were combined. On this clone itself: The antigen is not known.

Assay: immunoSEQ multiplex PCR; the TCRdb copy retains only in-frame clones and omits some. Of some 190,000 clones listed, roughly 92% are singletons. Specimen: peripheral blood, collected 28 days after the second AZD1222 dose. The TCR comes from an adult who received the AZD1222 COVID-19 vaccine. The V and J genes are TRBV6-2 or TRBV6-3 and TRBJ2-2, with 9 bases matching TRBD2. CDR3 coding DNA: TGTGCCAGCAGTTACTCGGCGGGAGGGTCGGCCGGGGAGCTGTTTTTT. Translating it yields CASSYSAGGSAGELFF.